In this sample, the clone carrying this T cell receptor (beta chain) turned up once. This CDR3 is built from 15 residues. Germline V gene data show CDR1 as MNHEY and CDR2 as SVGAGI. The J segment lost 7 bases and the V segment lost 5 bases, leaving 10 bases of the junction unmatched. The entry originates in a study of blood T cell repertoires in COVID-19. Per the study methods: Estimated nucleated cell counts came from reference gene primer amplification. Here immunoSEQ multiplex PCR was the method, and the copy in TCRdb shows in-frame clones only, minus some. That table supplies the V and J calls and clone size; D and trimming were determined from the DNA. The table has fewer than 50,000 clones, over 75% seen once.

This sequence was found in a human donor in a cohort sampled during active COVID-19. V is TRBV6-5 and J is TRBJ1-4; 7 nucleotides agree with TRBD1. Sequencing input: peripheral blood. The CDR3 region is CASSTEQGMSEKLFF. CDR3 DNA: TGTGCCAGCAGTACCGAACAGGGGATGTCTGAAAAACTGTTTTTT.